This T cell receptor beta chain originates from a study of blood T cell repertoires in COVID-19. The CDR3 runs 15 residues. Germline CDR1 reads KGHSH; CDR2 reads LQKENI. V trimming: 2 bases; J trimming: 3 bases; junction bases outside the gene matches: 6. Participants were aged roughly 18 to 89 years, lived in roughly 23 US areas, and enrolled virtually. Participant-given clinical history determined each cohort assignment. As handled by the study authors: Nucleated cell counts were estimated from reference gene primer amplification. Profiled with immunoSEQ multiplex PCR; TCRdb holds only in-frame clones, not every one. The DNA gave D and trimming, while V, J and clone size come from that table. The sample contains 400,000 or so clones, approximately 87% of which appear only once.

This receptor was taken from a man aged 40-49 years in a cohort exposed to, infected with or recovered from COVID-19 (not recorded which). The chain has TRBV18 and TRBJ1-2; TRBD1 agrees at 7 bases. The sample was PBMCs or T cells enriched from blood (not recorded which). CDR3 in DNA: TGTGCCAGCTCACCATTGGGGACAGCGGACTATGGCTACACCTTC. As protein: CASSPLGTADYGYTF.